This is a list of T cell receptor beta chains from one sample in a study of a mutant IDH1 vaccine in newly diagnosed glioma. Their antigen targets remain unknown. TCRdb keeps only in-frame clones here, not all; method: immunoSEQ multiplex PCR. The sample holds about 54,000 clones; 80% to 90% are singletons and the top ten take around 4.1%. The sample here was PBMCs, taken from a glioma patient whose treatment included an IDH1 peptide vaccine. All receptors derive from a woman aged 18-30 years with glioma. Both conserved end residues are part of each CDR3. Fields, in order: J gene, D gene, CDR3 length, clone size, V gene, CDR3 DNA, CDR3 protein. A D gene is named only where the DNA matches it firmly. Clone size, where shown, is once, few, many, or a class for clones that have expanded.

J gene: TRBJ2-3
D gene: NA
CDR3 length: 16
clone size: NA
V gene: TRBV11-2
CDR3 DNA: TGTGCCAGCAGCATCGACAGGTCTTTAGGCACAGATACGCAGTATTTT
CDR3 protein: CASSIDRSLGTDTQYF

J gene: TRBJ1-2
D gene: NA
CDR3 length: 13
clone size: NA
V gene: TRBV19
CDR3 DNA: TGTGCCAGTAGTATTGGGAGCTCCCTGGGCTACACCTTC
CDR3 protein: CASSIGSSLGYTF

J gene: TRBJ2-1
D gene: TRBD2
CDR3 length: 15
clone size: NA
V gene: TRBV5-1
CDR3 DNA: TGCGCCAGCAGCTTGGACGGGGGGGTCTACAATGAGCAGTTCTTC
CDR3 protein: CASSLDGGVYNEQFF

J gene: TRBJ2-7
D gene: TRBD2
CDR3 length: 18
clone size: NA
V gene: TRBV18
CDR3 DNA: TGTGCCAGCTCACTGAAGGCCATACTAGCGGGAGTTGCCTACGAGCAGTACTTC
CDR3 protein: CASSLKAILAGVAYEQYF

J gene: TRBJ2-3
D gene: TRBD2
CDR3 length: 16
clone size: NA
V gene: TRBV5-8
CDR3 DNA: TGTGCCAGCAGTAGCGGGAGGGCCTGGAACACAGATACGCAGTATTTT
CDR3 protein: CASSSGRAWNTDTQYF

J gene: TRBJ2-5
D gene: TRBD2
CDR3 length: 15
clone size: NA
V gene: TRBV5-4
CDR3 DNA: TGTGCCAGCAGCTTGGGTGGGCGGGGGGAAGAGACCCAGTACTTC
CDR3 protein: CASSLGGRGEETQYF

J gene: TRBJ2-7
D gene: NA
CDR3 length: 13
clone size: NA
V gene: TRBV2
CDR3 DNA: TGTGCCAGCACTGAGGGGTACTCCTACGAGCAGTACTTC
CDR3 protein: CASTEGYSYEQYF

J gene: TRBJ2-1
D gene: TRBD2
CDR3 length: 13
clone size: NA
V gene: TRBV6-5
CDR3 DNA: TGTGCCAGCAGTTTAGCGGGGGGTGGTGAGCAGTTCTTC
CDR3 protein: CASSLAGGGEQFF

J gene: TRBJ1-1
D gene: TRBD1
CDR3 length: 14
clone size: NA
V gene: TRBV5-1
CDR3 DNA: TGCGCCAGCTCTCCTACAGGGGGCAGGACTGAAGCTTTCTTT
CDR3 protein: CASSPTGGRTEAFF

J gene: TRBJ1-2
D gene: NA
CDR3 length: 15
clone size: NA
V gene: TRBV2
CDR3 DNA: TGTGCCAGCAGTGATGAGATATGGGGGGGGTATGGCTACACCTTC
CDR3 protein: CASSDEIWGGYGYTF

J gene: TRBJ2-4
D gene: NA
CDR3 length: 15
clone size: NA
V gene: TRBV19
CDR3 DNA: TGTGCCAGTAGTAATCGGCGTCTAGCCAAAAACATTCAGTACTTC
CDR3 protein: CASSNRRLAKNIQYF

J gene: TRBJ2-7
D gene: TRBD2
CDR3 length: 16
clone size: NA
V gene: TRBV11-2
CDR3 DNA: TGTGCCAGCAGCTTAGTCGGACTAGCGGGAAGCTACGAGCAGTACTTC
CDR3 protein: CASSLVGLAGSYEQYF

J gene: TRBJ2-5
D gene: TRBD1
CDR3 length: 17
clone size: NA
V gene: TRBV5-1
CDR3 DNA: TGCGCCAGCAGCACCGGGACAGGGGGCGCATACCGAGAGACCCAGTACTTC
CDR3 protein: CASSTGTGGAYRETQYF

J gene: TRBJ2-3
D gene: TRBD1
CDR3 length: 18
clone size: NA
V gene: TRBV11-1
CDR3 DNA: TGTGCCAGCAGCTTAGTGTTTGGGACAGGGACTAGCACAGATACGCAGTATTTT
CDR3 protein: CASSLVFGTGTSTDTQYF

J gene: TRBJ1-5
D gene: NA
CDR3 length: 15
clone size: NA
V gene: TRBV27
CDR3 DNA: TGTGCCAGCAGTATCTCCAGGGATAGCAATCAGCCCCAGCATTTT
CDR3 protein: CASSISRDSNQPQHF

J gene: TRBJ2-1
D gene: TRBD2
CDR3 length: 15
clone size: NA
V gene: TRBV27
CDR3 DNA: TGTGCCAGCAGTTTACCGGGAGGGCCTAAGGATGAGCAGTTCTTC
CDR3 protein: CASSLPGGPKDEQFF

J gene: TRBJ1-2
D gene: NA
CDR3 length: 11
clone size: NA
V gene: TRBV29-1
CDR3 DNA: TGCAGCGTTGGAAATCAGGAAGGCTACACCTTC
CDR3 protein: CSVGNQEGYTF

J gene: TRBJ1-5
D gene: NA
CDR3 length: 13
clone size: NA
V gene: TRBV27
CDR3 DNA: TGTGCCAGCAGTTTACAGGCCAATCAGCCCCAGCATTTT
CDR3 protein: CASSLQANQPQHF

J gene: TRBJ2-7
D gene: NA
CDR3 length: 11
clone size: NA
V gene: TRBV25-1
CDR3 DNA: TGTGCCAGCGGGGACGGCTACGAGCAGTACTTC
CDR3 protein: CASGDGYEQYF

J gene: TRBJ2-7
D gene: NA
CDR3 length: 12
clone size: NA
V gene: TRBV6-5
CDR3 DNA: TGTGCCAGCTCGGGACGTCCCCACGAGCAGTACTTC
CDR3 protein: CASSGRPHEQYF

J gene: TRBJ2-3
D gene: NA
CDR3 length: 11
clone size: NA
V gene: TRBV30
CDR3 DNA: TGTGCCTGGAGCCGGACAGATACGCAGTATTTT
CDR3 protein: CAWSRTDTQYF

J gene: TRBJ2-1
D gene: TRBD2
CDR3 length: 16
clone size: few
V gene: TRBV7-8
CDR3 DNA: TGTGCCAGCAGCTTAAGTCGCGGGAGCCCAGGCGATGAGCAGTTCTTC
CDR3 protein: CASSLSRGSPGDEQFF

J gene: TRBJ1-1
D gene: TRBD1
CDR3 length: 16
clone size: NA
V gene: TRBV4-2
CDR3 DNA: TGTGCCAGCAGCCAAGCCAGTTTAACAGGGGACACTGAAGCTTTCTTT
CDR3 protein: CASSQASLTGDTEAFF

J gene: TRBJ2-5
D gene: NA
CDR3 length: 12
clone size: NA
V gene: TRBV9
CDR3 DNA: TGTGCCAGCAGCGTAGACACTGAGACCCAGTACTTC
CDR3 protein: CASSVDTETQYF

J gene: TRBJ1-2
D gene: NA
CDR3 length: 13
clone size: NA
V gene: TRBV7-8
CDR3 DNA: TGTGCCAGCAGCTTAGCAGAGGACTATGGCTACACCTTC
CDR3 protein: CASSLAEDYGYTF

J gene: TRBJ2-1
D gene: NA
CDR3 length: 13
clone size: NA
V gene: TRBV13
CDR3 DNA: TGTGCCAGCAGCGCCCAGAGTGGTAATGAGCAGTTCTTC
CDR3 protein: CASSAQSGNEQFF

J gene: TRBJ2-3
D gene: TRBD2
CDR3 length: 16
clone size: NA
V gene: TRBV30
CDR3 DNA: TGTGCCTGGACGACTAGCGGGAGCTTAAGCACAGATACGCAGTATTTT
CDR3 protein: CAWTTSGSLSTDTQYF

J gene: TRBJ2-3
D gene: NA
CDR3 length: 15
clone size: NA
V gene: TRBV9
CDR3 DNA: TGTGCCAGCAGCGTAGTCGGGGGAGCAGCAGATACGCAGTATTTT
CDR3 protein: CASSVVGGAADTQYF

J gene: TRBJ1-5
D gene: NA
CDR3 length: 12
clone size: NA
V gene: TRBV19
CDR3 DNA: TGTGCCAGTAGTATAGCGCCCCAGCCCCAGCATTTT
CDR3 protein: CASSIAPQPQHF

J gene: TRBJ2-5
D gene: TRBD1
CDR3 length: 13
clone size: NA
V gene: TRBV29-1
CDR3 DNA: TGCAGCGTGGGAACAGGGGTTGGAGAGACCCAGTACTTC
CDR3 protein: CSVGTGVGETQYF

J gene: TRBJ2-2
D gene: NA
CDR3 length: 15
clone size: NA
V gene: TRBV14
CDR3 DNA: TGTGCCAGCAGCCAACAAGGGCTTATCACCGGGGAGCTGTTTTTT
CDR3 protein: CASSQQGLITGELFF

J gene: TRBJ2-3
D gene: NA
CDR3 length: 14
clone size: NA
V gene: TRBV9
CDR3 DNA: TGTGCCAGCAGCTGGGACAACCGAGGAGATACGCAGTATTTT
CDR3 protein: CASSWDNRGDTQYF

J gene: TRBJ1-2
D gene: TRBD1
CDR3 length: 17
clone size: NA
V gene: TRBV16
CDR3 DNA: TGTGCCAGCAGTCAACCGGGACAGAGCCCGTCCTTCTATGGCTACACCTTC
CDR3 protein: CASSQPGQSPSFYGYTF

J gene: TRBJ1-5
D gene: NA
CDR3 length: 13
clone size: NA
V gene: TRBV7-8
CDR3 DNA: TGTGCCAGCAGCTTTTATGTGGCTCAGCCCCAGCATTTT
CDR3 protein: CASSFYVAQPQHF

J gene: TRBJ2-7
D gene: TRBD1
CDR3 length: 16
clone size: NA
V gene: TRBV4-1
CDR3 DNA: TGCGCCAGCAGCCAAGTCCCAGGGGGTGTAACCTACGAGCAGTACTTC
CDR3 protein: CASSQVPGGVTYEQYF

J gene: TRBJ2-3
D gene: NA
CDR3 length: 15
clone size: NA
V gene: TRBV7-2
CDR3 DNA: TGTGCCAGCAGGGATACCCCGGGACTTACAGATACGCAGTATTTT
CDR3 protein: CASRDTPGLTDTQYF

J gene: TRBJ2-6
D gene: NA
CDR3 length: 16
clone size: NA
V gene: TRBV11-2
CDR3 DNA: TGTGCCAGCAGCTTAGGGACTCACTCTGGGGCCAACGTCCTGACTTTC
CDR3 protein: CASSLGTHSGANVLTF

J gene: TRBJ2-7
D gene: TRBD1
CDR3 length: 15
clone size: NA
V gene: TRBV5-1
CDR3 DNA: TGCGCCAGCAGCCCGGACAGGGGGTTTATCTACGAGCAGTACTTC
CDR3 protein: CASSPDRGFIYEQYF

J gene: TRBJ1-6
D gene: TRBD1
CDR3 length: 14
clone size: NA
V gene: TRBV4-3
CDR3 DNA: TGCGCCAGCAGCCGAGGACAGGGAGGATCACCCCTCCACTTT
CDR3 protein: CASSRGQGGSPLHF

J gene: TRBJ1-5
D gene: NA
CDR3 length: 14
clone size: NA
V gene: TRBV27
CDR3 DNA: TGTGCCAGCAGTCCCAGGGGAGGCAATCAGCCCCAGCATTTT
CDR3 protein: CASSPRGGNQPQHF

J gene: TRBJ1-1
D gene: NA
CDR3 length: 12
clone size: few
V gene: TRBV5-6
CDR3 DNA: TGTGCCAGCAGCTTGCGAGCATTTGAAGCTTTCTTT
CDR3 protein: CASSLRAFEAFF

J gene: TRBJ1-1
D gene: NA
CDR3 length: 14
clone size: few
V gene: TRBV19
CDR3 DNA: TGTGCCAGTAGTACCCGTATCTTGAACACTGAAGCTTTCTTT
CDR3 protein: CASSTRILNTEAFF

J gene: TRBJ2-5
D gene: TRBD2
CDR3 length: 16
clone size: NA
V gene: TRBV5-1
CDR3 DNA: TGCGCCAGCAGCTCCTACTCGACTAGCGGACAAGAGACCCAGTACTTC
CDR3 protein: CASSSYSTSGQETQYF

J gene: TRBJ1-1
D gene: NA
CDR3 length: 12
clone size: few
V gene: TRBV30
CDR3 DNA: TGTGCCTGGACCCGGGGGCGGACTGAAGCTTTCTTT
CDR3 protein: CAWTRGRTEAFF

J gene: TRBJ2-3
D gene: NA
CDR3 length: 11
clone size: NA
V gene: TRBV6-5
CDR3 DNA: TGTGCCAGCGGTACACAGCCAACGCAGTATTTT
CDR3 protein: CASGTQPTQYF

J gene: TRBJ2-7
D gene: NA
CDR3 length: 13
clone size: once
V gene: TRBV29-1
CDR3 DNA: TGCAGCGTTGTTCCGGAGCTTTCCTACGAGCAGTACTTC
CDR3 protein: CSVVPELSYEQYF

J gene: TRBJ2-2
D gene: TRBD1
CDR3 length: 16
clone size: few
V gene: TRBV7-9
CDR3 DNA: TGTGCCAGCAGCAGACCGGGACAGGGGAACCCCGGGGAGCTGTTTTTT
CDR3 protein: CASSRPGQGNPGELFF

J gene: TRBJ2-1
D gene: TRBD2
CDR3 length: 15
clone size: NA
V gene: TRBV4-1
CDR3 DNA: TGCGCCAGCAGCCCTAATCCATCTAATACGGGGGGGCAGTTCTTC
CDR3 protein: CASSPNPSNTGGQFF

J gene: TRBJ2-5
D gene: TRBD1
CDR3 length: 14
clone size: NA
V gene: TRBV10-1
CDR3 DNA: TGCGCCAGCAGTTTCGGACAGGTTCAAGAGACCCAGTACTTC
CDR3 protein: CASSFGQVQETQYF

J gene: TRBJ2-1
D gene: TRBD2
CDR3 length: 16
clone size: NA
V gene: TRBV6-4
CDR3 DNA: TGTGCCAGCAGCCCACAGGGACTAGCGGTTAACAATGAGCAGTTCTTC
CDR3 protein: CASSPQGLAVNNEQFF

J gene: TRBJ1-6
D gene: NA
CDR3 length: 17
clone size: once
V gene: TRBV18
CDR3 DNA: TGTGCCAGCTCACCACCGATAGGGGGTAAACAGGTGGGACCCCTCCACTTT
CDR3 protein: CASSPPIGGKQVGPLHF

J gene: TRBJ2-3
D gene: TRBD2
CDR3 length: 14
clone size: NA
V gene: TRBV6-5
CDR3 DNA: TGTGCCAGCAGTTACGCGGGAGGTGGAGATACGCAGTATTTT
CDR3 protein: CASSYAGGGDTQYF

J gene: TRBJ2-7
D gene: NA
CDR3 length: 14
clone size: NA
V gene: TRBV27
CDR3 DNA: TGTGCCAGCAGATGGGGGACCAAGTCCTACGAGCAGTACTTC
CDR3 protein: CASRWGTKSYEQYF

J gene: TRBJ2-2
D gene: NA
CDR3 length: 15
clone size: few
V gene: TRBV10-3
CDR3 DNA: TGTGCCATCAGTGAGTTGGACACGAACACCGGGGAGCTGTTTTTT
CDR3 protein: CAISELDTNTGELFF

J gene: TRBJ1-1
D gene: NA
CDR3 length: 13
clone size: NA
V gene: TRBV14
CDR3 DNA: TGTGCCAGCAGCCTCGGTCCGAACACTGAAGCTTTCTTT
CDR3 protein: CASSLGPNTEAFF

J gene: TRBJ2-7
D gene: NA
CDR3 length: 13
clone size: once
V gene: TRBV12-5
CDR3 DNA: TGTGCTAGTGGTCTAGGGACTTCCTACGAGCAGTACTTC
CDR3 protein: CASGLGTSYEQYF

J gene: TRBJ2-1
D gene: NA
CDR3 length: 16
clone size: NA
V gene: TRBV13
CDR3 DNA: TGTGCCAGCAGCTCCCCCCAGGACTACCACTACAATGAGCAGTTCTTC
CDR3 protein: CASSSPQDYHYNEQFF

J gene: TRBJ2-7
D gene: TRBD2
CDR3 length: 12
clone size: NA
V gene: TRBV9
CDR3 DNA: TGTGCCAGCGGGGCGGGAGGGCCGGGGCAGTACTTC
CDR3 protein: CASGAGGPGQYF

J gene: TRBJ2-7
D gene: TRBD1
CDR3 length: 17
clone size: once
V gene: TRBV7-9
CDR3 DNA: TGTGCCAGCACCGGCCCAGCCCTTGACAGGGGGGAAATGGAGCAGTACTTC
CDR3 protein: CASTGPALDRGEMEQYF